The source of this T cell receptor (beta chain) is a study of blood T cell repertoires in COVID-19. Study summary: Sites across the United States, Italy and Spain contributed samples from acute and convalescent COVID-19.

Trimming shortened V by 1 base and J by 4 bases, and 11 bases separated the two germline ends. The CDR3 is made up of 15 amino acids. Germline CDR1 LGHDT, CDR2 YNNKEL (reference sequence). In the original analysis: Amplified reference gene primers provided the basis for estimating nucleated cell counts. Clones were read by immunoSEQ multiplex PCR, and TCRdb kept only the in-frame ones, dropping some. For V, J and clone size, that table is used; D and trimming come from the DNA. The sample has some 150,000 clones, 84% seen once. The chain employs TRBV3-1 (or the pseudogene TRBV3-2) and TRBJ1-5, with D possibly TRBD1 on 6 matching bases. The receptor's source is a man between 65 and 85 years old with acute or convalescent COVID-19. Sequencing was performed on peripheral blood. CDR3 nucleotides: TGTGCCAGCAGCCAAGCGGCGGGGGCGAATCAGCCCCAGCATTTT. Translation gives CASSQAAGANQPQHF.